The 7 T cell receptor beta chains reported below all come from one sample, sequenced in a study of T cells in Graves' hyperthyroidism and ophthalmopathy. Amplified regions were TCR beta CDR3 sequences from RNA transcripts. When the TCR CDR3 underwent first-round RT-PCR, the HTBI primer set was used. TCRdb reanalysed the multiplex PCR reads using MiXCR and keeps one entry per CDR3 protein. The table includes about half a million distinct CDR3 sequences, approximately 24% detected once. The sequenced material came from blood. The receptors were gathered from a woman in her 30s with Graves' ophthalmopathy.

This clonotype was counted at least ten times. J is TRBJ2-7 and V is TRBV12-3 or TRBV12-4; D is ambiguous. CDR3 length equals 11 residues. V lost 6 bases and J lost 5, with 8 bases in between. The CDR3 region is CASSLRDEQYF. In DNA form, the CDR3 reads TGTGCCAGCAGCTTAAGGGACGAGCAGTACTTC.

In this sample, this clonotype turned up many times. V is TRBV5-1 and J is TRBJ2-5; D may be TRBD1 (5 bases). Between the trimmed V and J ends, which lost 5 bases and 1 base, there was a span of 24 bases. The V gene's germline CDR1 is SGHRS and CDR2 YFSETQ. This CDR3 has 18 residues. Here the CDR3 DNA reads TGCGCCAGCAGATCAGGAGTAGGCGGCTTCCAGGGCCAAGAGACCCAGTACTTC. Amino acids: CASRSGVGGFQGQETQYF.

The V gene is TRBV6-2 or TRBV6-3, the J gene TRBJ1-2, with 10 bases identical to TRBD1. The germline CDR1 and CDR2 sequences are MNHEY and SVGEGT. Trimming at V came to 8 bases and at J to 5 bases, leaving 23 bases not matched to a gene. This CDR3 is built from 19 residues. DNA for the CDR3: TGTGCCAGCGCTACCAATCCGGGACAGGGGCCACCCTCTTGGTATGGCTACACCTTC. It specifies CASATNPGQGPPSWYGYTF.

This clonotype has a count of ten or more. CDR3 in amino acids: CAIRDSNYGYTF. In nucleotides, the CDR3 is TGTGCCATCCGAGACAGTAACTATGGCTACACCTTC. The chain combines TRBV7-2 with TRBJ1-2; a possible D gene is TRBD1 (5 bases). Per the germline V gene, CDR1 is SGHTA and CDR2 is FQGNSA. V was trimmed by 10 bases and J by 1 base, leaving 10 bases between them. CDR3 size: 12 residues.

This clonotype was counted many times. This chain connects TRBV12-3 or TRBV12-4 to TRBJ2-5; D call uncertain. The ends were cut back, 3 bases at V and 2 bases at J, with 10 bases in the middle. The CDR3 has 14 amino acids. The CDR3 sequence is CASSFSTRQETQYF. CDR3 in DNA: TGTGCCAGCAGTTTTTCCACAAGACAAGAGACCCAGTACTTC.

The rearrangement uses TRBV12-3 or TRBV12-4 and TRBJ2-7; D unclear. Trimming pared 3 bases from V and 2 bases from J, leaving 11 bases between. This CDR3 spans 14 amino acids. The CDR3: CASSFRLAAYEQYF. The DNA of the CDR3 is TGTGCCAGCAGTTTCCGACTCGCAGCCTACGAGCAGTACTTC.

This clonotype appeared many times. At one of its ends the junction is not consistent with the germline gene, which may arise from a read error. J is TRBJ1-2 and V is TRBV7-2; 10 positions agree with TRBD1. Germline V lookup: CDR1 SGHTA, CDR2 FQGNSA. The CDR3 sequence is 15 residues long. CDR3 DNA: TGTGCCAGCAACTTAGTCCGCCGGGACAGGGGCGGCTACACCTTC. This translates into CASNLVRRDRGGYTF.